The TCR beta chain under discussion was sequenced for a study of OX40 agonist ivuxolimab in advanced cancers. For context, the study as a whole: The costimulatory receptor OX40 (CD134) was targeted by ivuxolimab, a fully human IgG2 agonistic monoclonal antibody. Patients were allowed to have had prior anti-PD-1, anti-PD-L1 or anti-CTLA-4 therapy, and roughly 40% of the dose-escalation patients had been treated with checkpoint inhibitors. Of the 50 to 55 patients in dose escalation, about 20 had hepatocellular carcinoma, some 15 had melanoma, 9 had renal cell carcinoma and 9 had head and neck cancer. The purpose of peripheral TCRbeta sequencing was to test whether ivuxolimab changed TCR sequence diversity and led to clonal T-cell expansion. Intravenous ivuxolimab was administered to patients every 2 weeks at six dose levels: 0.01, 0.1, 0.3, 1.5, 3 and 10 mg/kg. The paper covers the monotherapy dose-escalation part of the phase I ivuxolimab trial, which included N ≈ 57 patients. Partial responses occurred in three dose-escalation patients, of whom one had hepatocellular carcinoma and two had cutaneous melanoma. The dose-escalation cohort was around 84% male with a mean age of 60 years, ranging from roughly 23 to 79.

Patients with autoimmune disease history or receiving systemic immunosuppression were excluded from the trial. Peripheral blood for TCR sequencing was drawn from every dose cohort at baseline, at cycle 4 day 1 and at cycle 7 day 1. Samples came from an open-label, multicenter, first-in-human phase I dose-escalation trial of ivuxolimab. Adults with locally advanced or metastatic head and neck squamous cell, hepatocellular, melanoma or renal cell carcinoma were enrolled in the trial. Before TCR sequencing, CD4+ T cells and CD8+ T cells from peripheral blood were sorted into separate populations. What the authors observed across the whole study: Clonal expansion of both CD4+ and CD8+ blood T cells was observed from baseline to week 6 at doses 0.1 to 3.0 mg/kg. In the 0.1-3.0 mg/kg groups, partial responders were among the patients with the lowest normalized peripheral clonal expansion, particularly in CD8+ T cells. After ivuxolimab, CD8+ T cells had more expanded clones than CD4+ T cells on average. Low levels of normalized T-cell clonal expansion were also seen in some nonresponding patients. Antigen specificity was not determined for the clonally expanded peripheral T cells.

Including cysteine and phenylalanine, the CDR3 has 15 amino acids. CDR3 DNA is the only sequence kept; it has 45 bases, read in frame from the first base. The junction shows trimming of 0 bases on V and 2 bases on J, and the gene matches do not reach 3 bases of it. CDR1 is given as SGHKS and CDR2 as YYEKEE, both from the germline V gene (reference sequence). Genomic DNA was isolated from the sorted cells so that the TCRbeta CDR3 region could be sequenced. The immunoSEQ Assay was used to sequence the TCRbeta CDR3 regions. As stored in TCRdb, this immuneACCESS dataset retains in-frame rearrangements with V and J assigned. A fraction of the clones does not appear; measured against another copy, unresolved V genes explain less than half of the discrepancy, and the remainder lacks a known reason. Recorded for this sample are about 61,000 clones; about 86% of them occurred a single time. The ten largest make up roughly 1.2% of the sample.

Details on this clone: It lacks a known antigen. No base quality information exists; no much larger clone differs at one position.

This clonotype was obtained from an adult with an advanced solid tumor such as melanoma, head and neck, liver or kidney cancer. The chain is encoded by TRBV5-5 joined to TRBJ2-3, with TRBD1 identical over 7 junction bases. The specimen was CD4+ or CD8+ T cells sorted from blood, collected in a trial of the OX40 agonist ivuxolimab. The CDR3 region: CASSLGQGFTDTQYF. The nucleotide sequence reads TGTGCCAGCAGCTTGGGACAGGGTTTCACAGATACGCAGTATTTT.